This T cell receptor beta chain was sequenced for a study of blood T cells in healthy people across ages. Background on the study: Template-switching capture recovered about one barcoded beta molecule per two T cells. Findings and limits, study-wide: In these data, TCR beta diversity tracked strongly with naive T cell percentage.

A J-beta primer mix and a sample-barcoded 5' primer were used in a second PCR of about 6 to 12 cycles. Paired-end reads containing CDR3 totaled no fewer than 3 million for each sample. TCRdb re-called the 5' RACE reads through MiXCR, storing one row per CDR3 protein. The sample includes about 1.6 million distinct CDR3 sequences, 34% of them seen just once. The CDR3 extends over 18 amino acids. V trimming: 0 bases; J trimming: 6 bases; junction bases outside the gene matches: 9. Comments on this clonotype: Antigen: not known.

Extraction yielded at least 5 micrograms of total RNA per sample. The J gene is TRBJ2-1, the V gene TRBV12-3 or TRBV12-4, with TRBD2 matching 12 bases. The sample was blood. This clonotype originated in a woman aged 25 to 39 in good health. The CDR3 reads CASSLALGLAGLANEQFF. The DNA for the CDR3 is TGTGCCAGCAGTTTAGCGCTAGGACTAGCGGGGCTAGCCAATGAGCAGTTCTTC.